Below, 5 T cell receptor beta chains from the same sample are listed, as sequenced in a study of cytotoxic CD8 clonotypes in ibrutinib-treated CLL. The method was immunoSEQ multiplex PCR; TCRdb's version includes in-frame clones alone and lacks a portion of them. Among tens of thousands of clones listed, around 73% were seen once. Here the sequenced sample was PBMCs, taken after 12 months of ibrutinib treatment. The receptor source for this set is a human donor with chronic lymphocytic leukemia.

The chain links TRBV5-1 to TRBJ1-3, with 7 nucleotides matching TRBD1. J lost 5 bases, V lost 0 bases, and 5 bases had no gene match. This CDR3 comprises 15 residues. Per the germline V gene, CDR1 is SGHRS and CDR2 is YFSETQ. The DNA of the CDR3 is TGCGCCAGCAGCTTGGCTTTACAGGGGAGAAACACCATATATTTT. It encodes CASSLALQGRNTIYF.

This clone was recorded a few times. The chain couples TRBV7-3 to TRBJ1-6, with D perhaps matching TRBD1 (5 bases). Trimming pared 1 base from V and 6 bases from J, leaving 10 bases between. The V gene's germline CDR1 is SGHTA and CDR2 FQGTGA. The CDR3 runs 15 residues. CDR3 protein: CASSLSLQANSPLHF. The CDR3 bases are TGTGCCAGCAGCTTAAGTCTACAGGCTAATTCACCCCTCCACTTT.

J is TRBJ2-5 and V is TRBV18; 7 bases are a match to TRBD1. V lost 5 bases to trimming and J lost 6 bases; unmatched junction nucleotides: 3. The CDR3 consists of 12 residues. Germline V gene lookup returns CDR1 KGHSH and CDR2 LQKENI. DNA for the CDR3: TGTGCCAGCTCAAAAGGGGGCCAGACCCAGTACTTC. Encoded protein: CASSKGGQTQYF.

The chain uses TRBV6-5 and TRBJ1-2, with 10 bases matching TRBD1. The junction had 6 bases not matched to a gene; V was cut back by 4 bases and J by 4 bases. Germline loops: CDR1 MNHEY, CDR2 SVGAGI. The CDR3 covers 15 residues. CDR3 region: CASSLTGTGAYGYTF. The CDR3 nucleotides read TGTGCCAGCAGTTTGACCGGGACAGGGGCCTATGGCTACACCTTC.

The gene calls are TRBV4-2 and TRBJ2-1; D is unclear. The V gene's germline CDR1 is LGHNA and CDR2 YNFKEQ. The CDR3 sequence is 17 residues long. The ends were cut back, 0 bases at V and 1 base at J, with 13 bases in the middle. The CDR3 loop is CASSQDFLKTSYNEQFF. The CDR3 DNA follows: TGTGCCAGCAGCCAAGATTTCCTTAAAACTTCCTACAATGAGCAGTTCTTC.